The next 9 T cell receptor beta chains were all read from a single sample in a study of blood T cell repertoires in COVID-19. This table comes from immunoSEQ multiplex PCR, and its TCRdb copy is limited to in-frame clones, with some not included. The table shows tens of thousands of clones, with around 83% occurring only once. Sample: peripheral blood. These TCRs come from an older man with active COVID-19.

The J gene is TRBJ1-3, the V gene TRBV6-1; D uncertain. The CDR3 spans 14 residues. Germline CDR1 MNHNS, CDR2 SASEGT. Trimming left V 2 bases short and J 0 bases short, with 5 bases between. The CDR3 sequence is CASSENTSGNTIYF. CDR3 nucleotides: TGTGCCAGCAGTGAAAACACCTCTGGAAACACCATATATTTT.

This rearrangement joins TRBV2 to TRBJ1-6; 8 bases are a match to TRBD1. The CDR3 loop spans 22 amino acids. With 9 bases clipped from V and 3 bases from J, the junction kept 28 bases outside the gene matches. CDR1 and CDR2 from the germline V gene are SNHLY and FYNNEI. CDR3 sequence: CARGENPTGDFPHLNYNSPLHF. The CDR3 nucleotides read TGTGCCAGGGGGGAAAACCCGACAGGGGATTTTCCCCACCTAAACTATAATTCACCCCTCCACTTT.

V and J are TRBV21-1 and TRBJ2-7; the table's D call, TRBD2, has no DNA check behind it. TRBV21-1 is recorded as a pseudogene. There are 12 residues in the CDR3. CDR3 sequence: CASSKCENEQYF. The CDR3, as DNA: TGTGCCAGCAGCAAATGCGAAAACGAGCAGTACTTC.

The chain employs TRBV7-2 and TRBJ2-2; 11 bases match TRBD2. With 6 bases clipped from V and 0 bases from J, the junction kept 12 bases outside the gene matches. The CDR3 has 19 residues. Germline CDR1 and CDR2: SGHTA and FQGNSA. The CDR3 loop is CASSFTLAGASSNTGELFF. CDR3 sequence (DNA): TGTGCCAGCAGTTTTACACTAGCGGGGGCTTCCTCGAACACCGGGGAGCTGTTTTTT.

This chain connects TRBV3-1 (or the pseudogene TRBV3-2) to TRBJ1-1, with D perhaps matching TRBD1 (5 bases). Germline CDR1 is LGHDT and CDR2 is YNNKEL (reference sequence). V lost 4 bases to trimming and J lost 8 bases, with 11 bases between them. This CDR3 is 12 amino acids long. As DNA, the CDR3 is TGTGCCAGCAGCCCTTTGTCAGGGGAAGCTTTCTTT. Its protein is CASSPLSGEAFF.

This clone was counted once. The gene calls are TRBV5-1 and TRBJ2-5; D might be TRBD2 (6 bases). The CDR3 consists of 14 residues. Per germline, CDR1 SGHRS and CDR2 YFSETQ. The germline V and J ends were trimmed by 0 bases and 5 bases, with 11 bases remaining between them. The CDR3: CASSLDAGRETQYF. In nucleotides, the CDR3 is TGCGCCAGCAGCTTGGATGCGGGAAGGGAGACCCAGTACTTC.

The gene calls are TRBV29-1 and TRBJ1-3; D gene unclear. V shed 6 bases and J shed 2 bases, with 20 bases lying between them. CDR3 size: 16 residues. From germline, CDR1 is SQVTM and CDR2 ANQGSEA. The CDR3 sequence is CSVRIMGSSPGNTIYF. The DNA for the CDR3 is TGCAGCGTGAGGATTATGGGGAGTTCCCCTGGAAACACCATATATTTT.

This chain uses TRBV20-1 with TRBJ2-1; D possibly corresponds to TRBD2 (6 bases). The CDR3 totals 11 residues. CDR1 and CDR2 (germline): DFQATT, SNEGSKA (reference sequence). CDR3 sequence: CSAGGNNEQFF. The CDR3 nucleotides are TGCAGCGCCGGAGGGAACAATGAGCAGTTCTTC.

V usage is TRBV9 and J usage is TRBJ1-1, with TRBD1 matching 7 bases. The V and J ends lost 4 bases and 1 base, in that order; junction bases with no gene match: 13. Germline V lookup: CDR1 SGDLS, CDR2 YYNGEE. CDR3 length: 17 amino acids. CDR3 DNA: TGTGCCAGCAGCCCCCGACAGGGCTCAGTGGCGAACACTGAAGCTTTCTTT. It encodes CASSPRQGSVANTEAFF.